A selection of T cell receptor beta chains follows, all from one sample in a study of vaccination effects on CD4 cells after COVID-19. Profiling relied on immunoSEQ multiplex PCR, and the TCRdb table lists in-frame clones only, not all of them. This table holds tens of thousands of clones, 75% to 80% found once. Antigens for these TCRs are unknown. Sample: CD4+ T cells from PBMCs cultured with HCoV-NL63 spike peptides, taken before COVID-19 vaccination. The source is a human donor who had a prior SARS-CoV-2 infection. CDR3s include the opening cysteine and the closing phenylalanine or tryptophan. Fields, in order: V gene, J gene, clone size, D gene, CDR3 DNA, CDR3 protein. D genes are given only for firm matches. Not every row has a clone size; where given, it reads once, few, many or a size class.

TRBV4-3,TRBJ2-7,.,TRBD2,TGCGCCAGCAGCCAAGAGGTGGTGGGAGGGACCTACGAGCAGTACTTC,CASSQEVVGGTYEQYF
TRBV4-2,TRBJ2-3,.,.,TGTGCCAGCAGCCAAACCTCAGGGCTAGATAGTGCAGATACGCAGTATTTT,CASSQTSGLDSADTQYF
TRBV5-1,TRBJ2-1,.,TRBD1,TGCGCCAGCAGCTTGGAGGGACAGATTCTGTTCTTC,CASSLEGQILFF
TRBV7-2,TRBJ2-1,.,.,TGTGCCAGCAGCTTTTTCGGGGTAACAATTGAGCAGTTCTTC,CASSFFGVTIEQFF
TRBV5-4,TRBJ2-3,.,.,TGTGCCAGCAGCGCGACACTAGGAATTGATACGCAGTATTTT,CASSATLGIDTQYF
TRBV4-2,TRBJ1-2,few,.,TGTGCCAGCAGCCAAGATAGGACGAACTATGGCTACACCTTC,CASSQDRTNYGYTF
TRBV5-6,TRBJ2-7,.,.,TGTGCCAGCAGCTTGGAAGGTAGCGGAGCCTACGAGCAGTACTTC,CASSLEGSGAYEQYF
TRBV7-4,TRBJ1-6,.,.,TGTGCCAGCAGCATCCCGGGGCAGGCATCCTACTCCTATAATTCACCCCTCCACTTT,CASSIPGQASYSYNSPLHF
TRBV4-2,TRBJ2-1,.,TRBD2,TGTGCCAGCAGCCAAGATCGTGGCGGGGGACGTAATGAGCAGTTCTTC,CASSQDRGGGRNEQFF
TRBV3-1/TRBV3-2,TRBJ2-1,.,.,TGTGCCAGCAGTGTGCGGAGCTCCTACAATGAGCAGTTCTTC,CASSVRSSYNEQFF
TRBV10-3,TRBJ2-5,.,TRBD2,TGTGCCATCAGGGGACTAGAGGAAGAGACCCAGTACTTC,CAIRGLEEETQYF
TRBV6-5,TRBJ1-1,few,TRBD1,TGTGCCAGCAGTTACGGGGACAGGGCGGGCACTGAAGCTTTCTTT,CASSYGDRAGTEAFF
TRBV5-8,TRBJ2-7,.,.,TGTGCCAGCAGCTTAATGGGGGCCTACGAGCAGTACTTC,CASSLMGAYEQYF
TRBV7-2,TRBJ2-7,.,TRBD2,TGTGCCAGCAGCTTAACAAAGCGGGAGGTCGAGCAGTACTTC,CASSLTKREVEQYF
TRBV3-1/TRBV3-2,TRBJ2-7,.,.,TGTGCCAGCAGCCCTACAGCGAGCTCCTACGAGCAGTACTTC,CASSPTASSYEQYF
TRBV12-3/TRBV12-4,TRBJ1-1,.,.,TGTGCCACCTTGCGAAGGGGGTTCACTGAAGCTTTCTTT,CATLRRGFTEAFF
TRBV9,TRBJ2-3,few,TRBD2,TGTGCCAGCAGCGTGCGGGGAGGGGGCACAGATACGCAGTATTTT,CASSVRGGGTDTQYF
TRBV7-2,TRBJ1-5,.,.,TGTGCCAGCAGCTTAACCGGTCAGCCCCAGCATTTT,CASSLTGQPQHF
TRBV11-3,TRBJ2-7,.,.,TGTGCCAGCAGCTTAGATAAGCGAGGAGCCACGCACGAGCAGTACTTC,CASSLDKRGATHEQYF
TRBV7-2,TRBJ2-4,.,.,TGTGCCAGCAGCTTAGTCGGAGACCCAACTAACTCAGCCAAAAACATTCAGTACTTC,CASSLVGDPTNSAKNIQYF
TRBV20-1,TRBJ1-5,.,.,TGCAGTGCTAGTACGGGGCTTCGGGGCAATCAGCCCCAGCATTTT,CSASTGLRGNQPQHF
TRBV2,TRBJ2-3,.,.,TGTGCCAGCAGTGACCAGGGTGGCACAGATACGCAGTATTTT,CASSDQGGTDTQYF
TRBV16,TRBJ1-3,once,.,TGTGCCAGCAGCCGCTCTGGAAACACCATATATTTT,CASSRSGNTIYF
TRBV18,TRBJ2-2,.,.,TGTGCCAGCTCACCGCCCGTGGGGTGGAACACCGGGGAGCTGTTTTTT,CASSPPVGWNTGELFF
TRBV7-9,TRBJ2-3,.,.,TGTGCCAGCAGCTCAACGACTAGCACAGATACGCAGTATTTT,CASSSTTSTDTQYF
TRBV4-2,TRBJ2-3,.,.,TGTGCCAGCAGCCGAGGGGAGACTCTGGGCACAGATACGCAGTATTTT,CASSRGETLGTDTQYF
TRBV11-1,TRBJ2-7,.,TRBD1,TGTGCCAGCACCGACCGACAGGGTACCTACGAGCAGTACTTC,CASTDRQGTYEQYF
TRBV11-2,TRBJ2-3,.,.,TGTGCCAGCAGCTTCCGGCGAAACACAGATACGCAGTATTTT,CASSFRRNTDTQYF
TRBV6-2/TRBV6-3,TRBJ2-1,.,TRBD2,TGTGCCAGCAGTTTGGGTAGCGGGAGGGAGCAGTTCTTC,CASSLGSGREQFF
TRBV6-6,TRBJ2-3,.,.,TGTGCCAGCGGGCGGGGCGATACGCAGTATTTT,CASGRGDTQYF
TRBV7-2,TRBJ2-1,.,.,TGTGCCAGCAGCTTATCGGTGGGAAACAATGAGCAGTTCTTC,CASSLSVGNNEQFF
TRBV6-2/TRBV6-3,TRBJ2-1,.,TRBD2,TGTGCCAGCAGCCCTACCCTAGCGGGGGGGAGCAATGAGCAGTTCTTC,CASSPTLAGGSNEQFF
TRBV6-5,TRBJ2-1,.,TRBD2,TGTGCCATAACGATGGCGGGGGGCAATGAGCAGTTCTTC,CAITMAGGNEQFF
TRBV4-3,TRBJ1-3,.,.,TGCGCCAGCAGCCAAGTGCCATTCTCTGGAAACACCATATATTTT,CASSQVPFSGNTIYF
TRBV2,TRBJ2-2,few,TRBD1,TGTGCCAGCACCTCCACAGGGGTCGGGGAGCTGTTTTTT,CASTSTGVGELFF
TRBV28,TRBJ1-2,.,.,TGTGCCAGCAGTCTGGATTGGGGAGGTGGCTACACCTTC,CASSLDWGGGYTF
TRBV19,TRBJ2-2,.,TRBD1,TGTGCCAGTTCTGACAGGGGCCTAACAACGAACACCGGGGAGCTGTTTTTT,CASSDRGLTTNTGELFF
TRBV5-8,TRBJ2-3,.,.,TGTGCCAGCAGCAAAGGGGGAGGGAGCACAGATACGCAGTATTTT,CASSKGGGSTDTQYF
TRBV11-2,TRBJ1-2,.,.,TGTGCCAGCAGCCCCCGGGAGGTCTGGGCCGGTGGCTACACCTTC,CASSPREVWAGGYTF
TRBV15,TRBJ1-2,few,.,TGTGCCACCAGCGGGGCAGGCTATGGCTACACCTTC,CATSGAGYGYTF
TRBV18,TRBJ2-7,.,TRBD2,TGTGCCAGCTCACTCAAGCGGGCGGGAGGGGGAACCTACGAGCAGTACTTC,CASSLKRAGGGTYEQYF
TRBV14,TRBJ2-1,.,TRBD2,TGTGCCAGCAGCCCCCGTGCAAGGGAGGGTGAGCAGTTCTTC,CASSPRAREGEQFF
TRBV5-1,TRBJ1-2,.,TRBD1,TGCGCCAGCAGCCCTCGACAGGGGCCACTTCTCGTGGGCTACACCTTC,CASSPRQGPLLVGYTF
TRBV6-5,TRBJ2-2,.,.,TGTGCCAGCAGTTACATCGGCAGGACATACACCGGGGAGCTGTTTTTT,CASSYIGRTYTGELFF
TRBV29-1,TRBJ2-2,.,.,TGCAGCGCACTAATGGAGGGTCCCGGGGAGCTGTTTTTT,CSALMEGPGELFF
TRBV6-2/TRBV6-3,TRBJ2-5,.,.,TGTGCCAGCAGTACTTTGGGGGAGACCCAGTACTTC,CASSTLGETQYF
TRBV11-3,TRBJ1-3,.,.,TGTGCCAGCAGCTTAGATGGGACGCCGACTGGAAACACCATATATTTT,CASSLDGTPTGNTIYF
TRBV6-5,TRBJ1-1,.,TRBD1,TGTGCCAGCAGTTACGGGACAGGTGTGGCTACTGAAGCTTTCTTT,CASSYGTGVATEAFF
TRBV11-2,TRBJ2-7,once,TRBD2,TGTGCCAGCAGCTTACTGACTAGCGGGAACTACGAGCAGTACTTC,CASSLLTSGNYEQYF
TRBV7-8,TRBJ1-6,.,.,TGTGCCAGCAGCAGCCGGACGTCCAGTTTGGGCCTCCACTTT,CASSSRTSSLGLHF
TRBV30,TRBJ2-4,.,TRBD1,TGTGCCTGGACGCACAGGGGGCACGGCAAAAACATTCAGTACTTC,CAWTHRGHGKNIQYF
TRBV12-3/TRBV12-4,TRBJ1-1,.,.,TGTGCCAGCAGTTTATGGAACACTGAAGCTTTCTTT,CASSLWNTEAFF
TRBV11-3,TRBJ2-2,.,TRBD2,TGTGCCAGCAGCATGGGACTAGCGGCCGGGGAGCTGTTTTTT,CASSMGLAAGELFF
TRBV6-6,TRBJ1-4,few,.,TGTGCCAGCAGTCTTGGGGGTACTAATGAAAAACTGTTTTTT,CASSLGGTNEKLFF
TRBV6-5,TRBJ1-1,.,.,TGTGCCAGCAGGTACGGCATGAACACTGAAGCTTTCTTT,CASRYGMNTEAFF